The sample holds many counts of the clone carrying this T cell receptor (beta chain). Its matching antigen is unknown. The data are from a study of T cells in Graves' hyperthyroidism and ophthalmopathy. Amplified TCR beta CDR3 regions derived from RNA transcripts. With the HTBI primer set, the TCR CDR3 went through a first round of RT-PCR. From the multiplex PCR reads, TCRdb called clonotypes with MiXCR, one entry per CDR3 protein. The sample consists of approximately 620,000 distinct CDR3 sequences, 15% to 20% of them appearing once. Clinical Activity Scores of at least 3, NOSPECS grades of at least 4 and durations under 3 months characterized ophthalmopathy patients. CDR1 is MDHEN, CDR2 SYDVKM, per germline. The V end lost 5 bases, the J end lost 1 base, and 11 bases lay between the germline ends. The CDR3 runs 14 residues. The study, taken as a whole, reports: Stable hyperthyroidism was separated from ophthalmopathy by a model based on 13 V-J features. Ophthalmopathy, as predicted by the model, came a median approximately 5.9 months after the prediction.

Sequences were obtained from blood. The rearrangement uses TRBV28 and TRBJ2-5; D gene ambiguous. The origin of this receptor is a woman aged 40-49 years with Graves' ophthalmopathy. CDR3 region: CASSPYSFQETQYF. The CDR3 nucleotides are TGTGCCAGCAGTCCTTATTCTTTCCAAGAGACCCAGTACTTC.